These 17 T cell receptor beta chains share one sample of origin, sequenced in a study of chemoradiotherapy in HPV16-positive cancers. Only in-frame clones appear in the TCRdb table, and some are missing; sequencing was by immunoSEQ multiplex PCR. In the table there are approximately 9,200 clones, about 75% of which are singletons. The source material was tumor tissue, sampled from a patient who underwent chemoradiotherapy. The receptors originated from a human donor with HPV-associated anogenital cancer.

The V call is TRBV29-1, the J call TRBJ2-3; the D is unclear. CDR1 SQVTM and CDR2 ANQGSEA come from the germline V gene. This CDR3 region has 11 residues. V gave up 8 bases and J gave up 2 bases, with 8 bases separating them. CDR3 residues: CSHGYTDTQYF. DNA for the CDR3: TGCAGCCACGGTTACACAGATACGCAGTATTTT.

This clone was picked up a small number of times. The chain joins TRBV6-4 to TRBJ2-1; 9 bases agree with TRBD2. V trimming: 0 bases; J trimming: 7 bases; junction bases outside the gene matches: 4. Per the germline V gene, CDR1 is MRHNA and CDR2 is SNTAGT. This CDR3 is built from 15 residues. CDR3 nucleotide sequence: TGTGCCAGCAGTGACTCAGGCGGGGGGGCAAATGAGCAGTTCTTC. Encoded protein: CASSDSGGGANEQFF.

The rearrangement links TRBV19 to TRBJ1-2, with D unclear. Germline V gives CDR1 LNHDA, CDR2 SQIVND (reference sequence). The CDR3 is 14 residues long. The V end lost 6 bases, the J end lost 8 bases, and 19 bases lay between the germline ends. The CDR3 region is CASRPVVAPAGYTF. The DNA for the CDR3 is TGTGCCAGTAGACCGGTGGTAGCTCCGGCGGGCTACACCTTC.

The CDR3 here is CASSQTGDSYNEQFF. The CDR3 DNA is TGTGCCAGCAGTCAGACAGGGGATTCCTACAATGAGCAGTTCTTC. V gene TRBV7-9 combines with J gene TRBJ2-1; 8 bases are shared with TRBD1. The CDR3 runs 15 residues. The germline V gene has CDR1 SEHNR and CDR2 FQNEAQ (reference sequence). V dropped 6 bases and J dropped 1; count of bases not matched to a gene: 5.

The J gene is TRBJ2-2, the V gene TRBV7-8; D is perhaps TRBD2 (5 bases). The germline V gene has CDR1 SGHVS and CDR2 FQNEAQ. The CDR3 runs to 18 residues. V lost 5 bases to trimming and J lost 4 bases, with 23 bases between them. The CDR3 DNA sequence: TGTGCCAGCAGCATACGAAGGGTCGGGGTGATGGTCACCGGGGAGCTGTTTTTT. It translates to CASSIRRVGVMVTGELFF.

This chain connects TRBV6-5 to TRBJ1-1; tentative D call: TRBD1 (6 bases). V shed 1 base and J shed 5 bases, with 11 bases lying between them. The length of the CDR3 is 14 residues. Looked up from germline, CDR1 is MNHEY and CDR2 is SVGAGI. The CDR3 here is CASSYFQGGTEAFF. Written as DNA, the CDR3 is TGTGCCAGCAGTTACTTCCAAGGGGGAACTGAAGCTTTCTTT.

V is TRBV6-1 and J is TRBJ1-4; 8 positions match TRBD1. V was clipped by 8 bases and J by 8 bases; unmatched bases: 4. The germline V gene has CDR1 MNHNS and CDR2 SASEGT. This CDR3 has 12 residues. CDR3 DNA: TGTGCCAGCCTACGACAGGGGGAAAAACTGTTTTTT. It specifies CASLRQGEKLFF.

CDR3 DNA: TGCGCCAGCAGCCAAGTTACTAATGAAAAACTGTTTTTT. Its translation is CASSQVTNEKLFF. The rearrangement uses TRBV4-3 and TRBJ1-4, with D hard to call. Germline V gene sequence: CDR1 LGHNA, CDR2 YSLEER. Deletions cut 1 base from V and 2 bases from J, with 2 bases between. This CDR3 region has 13 residues.

CDR3 sequence reads: CASSYRDGRYGYTF. As DNA, the CDR3 is TGTGCCAGCAGTTACCGGGACGGACGCTATGGCTACACCTTC. The genes are TRBV6-6 and TRBJ1-2, with D possibly matching TRBD1 (5 bases). This CDR3 comprises 14 residues. Germline values: CDR1 MNHNY, CDR2 SVGAGI (reference sequence). V lost 2 bases and J lost 4, with 11 bases in between.

This clone is classed as large. The J gene is TRBJ1-1, the V gene TRBV18; maybe TRBD1 (5 bases). The CDR3 runs 15 residues. Trimming stripped 1 base from V and 3 bases from J, with 12 bases between. Germline CDR1 reads KGHSH; CDR2 reads LQKENI. The CDR3 coding sequence is TGTGCCAGCTCACCACAGGGGCAGGGAGACACTGAAGCTTTCTTT. It translates to CASSPQGQGDTEAFF.

This chain links TRBV7-8 with TRBJ2-7; D may be TRBD1 (5 bases). Germline V lookup: CDR1 SGHVS, CDR2 FQNEAQ. Trimming shortened V by 5 bases and J by 2 bases, and 7 bases separated the two germline ends. The CDR3 has 12 residues. The DNA of the CDR3 is TGTGCCAGCAGCGGACATACCTACGAGCAGTACTTC. Its protein is CASSGHTYEQYF.

This clone was found once. V usage is TRBV29-1 and J usage is TRBJ1-2, with 8 bases that match TRBD1. The CDR3 extends over 13 amino acids. CDR1 is SQVTM, CDR2 ANQGSEA, per germline. After removal of 8 bases from V and 8 bases from J, the junction contained 13 bases not matched to a gene. CDR3 in amino acids: CSTDRGYAAGYTF. The CDR3 region has the DNA TGCAGCACCGACAGGGGCTACGCCGCGGGCTACACCTTC. The full variable domain, its missing parts supplied by reference TRBV29-1 and TRBJ1-2, is SAVISQKPSRDICQRGTSLTIQCQVDSQVTMMFWYRQQPGQSLTLIATANQGSEATYESGFVIDKFPISRPNLTFSTLTVSNMSPEDSSIYLCSTDRGYAAGYTFGSGTRLTVV.

The rearrangement uses TRBV7-2 and TRBJ2-4; perhaps D is TRBD1 or TRBD2 (7 bases each). This CDR3 region has 14 residues. The V and J ends lost 1 base and 7 bases respectively, with 11 bases between them. The germline gives CDR1 SGHTA, CDR2 FQGNSA. Here the CDR3 reads CASSLGQGGNIQYF. DNA of the CDR3: TGTGCCAGCAGCTTAGGACAGGGAGGGAACATTCAGTACTTC.

This clone was found a few times. CDR3 sequence reads: CAIGGDIYGYTF. The CDR3 DNA reads as TGTGCCATCGGGGGGGACATCTATGGCTACACCTTC. The chain carries TRBV10-3 and TRBJ1-2; D possibly corresponds to TRBD1 (6 bases). The CDR3 is 12 residues long. CDR1 is ENHRY, CDR2 SYGVKD, per germline. The V end was cut by 8 bases, the J end by 4 bases, with 11 bases between.

This chain links TRBV27 with TRBJ2-3; no reliable D call. V was clipped by 3 bases and J by 1 base, with 11 bases between them. The CDR3 contains 15 residues. CDR1 MNHEY and CDR2 SMNVEV come from the germline V gene (reference sequence). As DNA, the CDR3 is TGTGCCAGCAGTTTCGGTGGTTTTGGCACAGATACGCAGTATTTT. Protein: CASSFGGFGTDTQYF.

The chain is built from TRBV7-8 and TRBJ2-2; possible D gene TRBD1, 5 bases. V shed 1 base and J shed 5 bases, with 8 bases lying between them. The CDR3 loop spans 14 amino acids. CDR1 is SGHVS and CDR2 is FQNEAQ in the germline V gene. The CDR3 coding sequence is TGTGCCAGCAGCTTAGGACAGAGGACCGGGGAGCTGTTTTTT. Its translation: CASSLGQRTGELFF.

V usage is TRBV11-2 and J usage is TRBJ2-7, with 12 bases identical to TRBD2. This CDR3 comprises 15 residues. The germline V gene has CDR1 SGHAT and CDR2 FQNNGV. V shed 4 bases, J shed 2 bases, and the junction held 3 bases outside the gene matches. CDR3 region: CASSSGLAGTYEQYF. The CDR3 DNA is TGTGCCAGCAGCTCTGGACTAGCGGGGACCTACGAGCAGTACTTC.